This T cell receptor (beta chain) stems from a study of blood T cell repertoires in COVID-19. On the study more broadly: Material from acute and convalescent COVID-19 was sourced from the United States, Italy and Spain. PBMCs, B-cell-depleted T cells, or T cells were the source of the cDNA or gDNA that made up the material.

Germline V CDR1 and CDR2: MDHEN, SYDVKM. Trimming left V 3 bases short and J 6 bases short, with 9 bases between. There are 12 residues in the CDR3. Original processing methods: By means of reference gene primer amplification, nucleated cell counts were estimated. Clones were read by immunoSEQ multiplex PCR, and TCRdb kept only the in-frame ones, dropping some. D and trimming come from the DNA, and the V and J calls and clone size come from that table. Here the sample spans tens of thousands of clones, approximately 84% being singletons. The rearrangement links TRBV28 to TRBJ2-7; tentative D call: TRBD2 (6 bases). Material for sequencing was peripheral blood. The TCR was taken from a man aged 50-60 years with active COVID-19. The CDR3 loop is CASSLRGGEQYF. Here the CDR3 DNA reads TGTGCCAGCAGTTTGCGGGGAGGCGAGCAGTACTTC. Complete variable domain (other parts from reference TRBV28 and TRBJ2-7): DVKVTQSSRYLVKRTGEKVFLECVQDMDHENMFWYRQDPGLGLRLIYFSYDVKMKEKGDIPEGYSVSREKKERFSLILESASTNQTSMYLCASSLRGGEQYFGPGTRLTVT.